This T cell receptor beta chain derives from a study of shared clonotypes between healthy human individuals. Overall study findings and caveats: Non-shared clonotypes had lower generation probabilities than those shared by all four donors.

Splitting of CD4+ cells produced CD45RA+ naive and CD45RA-negative memory subsets. The run depth of the assay was deep. Several immunoSEQ 96-well plates shared each subset's DNA, each plate a replicate. The method was immunoSEQ multiplex PCR; TCRdb's version includes in-frame clones alone and lacks a portion of them. Of some 1.4 million clones in the sample, over 95% were seen once. The CDR3 runs to 11 residues. V dropped 8 bases and J dropped 8 bases, with 10 bases sitting between them. Looked up from germline, CDR1 is LNHDA and CDR2 is SQIVND (reference sequence). Of note for this clone: Its target is unknown.

The gene calls are TRBV19 and TRBJ2-1; D might be TRBD2 (6 bases). What was sequenced was naive CD4+ T cells sorted from blood. Subset described: CD45RA+ positively selected. This sequence originates from a man aged 25 to 40 in good health. The CDR3 bases are TGTGCCAGTTGGGGGGACGATGAGCAGTTCTTC. This codes for CASWGDDEQFF.